Listed below are T cell receptor beta chains from one sample, sequenced in a study of PD-1 blockade in classical Hodgkin lymphoma. TCRdb keeps only in-frame clones here, not all; method: immunoSEQ multiplex PCR. The table records about 98,000 clones, over 85% of them present only once. The sequencing here drew on peripheral blood mononuclear cells (PBMCs), taken at baseline. All receptors derive from a human donor with classical Hodgkin lymphoma. The CDR3 runs from the conserved cysteine through the conserved F or W. The size of a clone is reported for some rows only, either as once, few or many, or as a class for expanded clones.

clone size	V gene	CDR3 protein
.	TRBV6-1	CASTLAANEQFF
.	TRBV6-5	CASSYSRSSDTQYF
.	TRBV5-1	CASRRQPLNTEAFF
.	TRBV6-5	CASSYLTGLNQPQHF
once	TRBV28	CASRPTGTGPRVYTF
.	TRBV30	CAWSVRRGLGGNTIYF
.	TRBV6-1	CASSSRDRANYGYTF
.	TRBV5-4	CASSRGGLADNYNEQFF
.	TRBV6-1	CASSEAAALAVQETQYF
.	TRBV19	CASRTADRVAGELFF
.	TRBV11-3	CASSLGLTAEQYF
.	TRBV14	CASSQVMVQSGETQYF
.	TRBV28	CASSFPPGLNNEQFF
.	TRBV10-1	CASSEIRGRSTEAFF
.	TRBV5-1	CASSFGSNYGYTF
.	TRBV20-1	CSARDSYGYTF
.	TRBV14	CASSQLNQWDRGPLRSGNTIYF
.	TRBV30	CAWRSSYNEQFF
.	TRBV7-3	CASSLSRGAEQYF
.	TRBV7-9	CASRFTGHSSYEQYF
once	TRBV5-6	CASSPLTSGELTGELFF
.	TRBV5-6	CASSFNRGETQYF
.	TRBV7-9	CASSLGWGPATQYF
.	TRBV19	CAREGKTQYF
.	TRBV4-1	CASSQDLRLRQGASGYTF
.	TRBV7-6	CASSSGTSGRPEEQFF
.	TRBV9	CASSGRNTIYF
.	TRBV30	CAWRTALGTGANQPQHF
.	TRBV7-3	CASSLSGLTEAFF
.	TRBV27	CASSGDRGHEQYF
.	TRBV18	CATSQGPAEQYF
.	TRBV2	CASGPRDSYYEQYF
.	TRBV6-5	CASSYSRALYTGELFF
.	TRBV19	CASSTRVIALETQYF
.	TRBV30	CAWSGSTGSQPQHF
.	TRBV27	CASSLSTGRTQYF
.	TRBV7-9	CASSLGLADNTGELFF
.	TRBV5-1	CASRDPGQGVNYGYTF
.	TRBV1	CTSSRTLGTGQETQYF
.	TRBV4-1	CASSQVGSGRRIYEQYF
.	TRBV18	CASSPDPAGGAKTQYF
.	TRBV13	CASSFSGAYEQYF
.	TRBV29-1	CSAWTERNTEAFF
few	TRBV5-4	CASSTGTGAYNEQFF
few	TRBV9	CASSVAPQDGFNEKLFF
.	TRBV13	CASSLLYEQYF
.	TRBV7-9	CASSRQANTEAFF
once	TRBV27	CASSRTGSFNQPQHF
.	TRBV28	CASSIGTGSETQYF
.	TRBV19	CASSIDRTALYEQYF
.	TRBV30	CAWSQTNNEQFF
.	TRBV2	CASREQGGPGGYTF
.	TRBV13	CASSSAGTGAGGYTF